These T cell receptor beta chains were read from a single sample in a study of blood T cell repertoires in COVID-19. Method: immunoSEQ multiplex PCR; TCRdb's copy keeps in-frame clones and lacks some. Here the sample spans 85,000 to 95,000 clones, approximately 76% being singletons. Sequencing input: peripheral blood. These TCRs come from a man in his 70s with acute or convalescent COVID-19. Both conserved end residues are part of each CDR3. Each record gives: clone size, J gene, V gene, D gene, CDR3 protein, CDR3 DNA. The D gene is left open where the match is weak. Some rows mark clone size as missing; the rest say once, few, many or name a class of expanded clone.

clone size: .
J gene: TRBJ1-1
V gene: TRBV10-3
D gene: .
CDR3 protein: CAISQGKGEAFF
CDR3 DNA: TGTGCCATCAGTCAGGGGAAGGGGGAAGCTTTCTTT

clone size: .
J gene: TRBJ1-3
V gene: TRBV9
D gene: TRBD1
CDR3 protein: CASSVDNTGDIDGNTIYF
CDR3 DNA: TGTGCCAGCAGCGTAGACAATACAGGGGATATAGATGGAAACACCATATATTTT

clone size: .
J gene: TRBJ2-5
V gene: TRBV9
D gene: .
CDR3 protein: CASSEATGPQETQYF
CDR3 DNA: TGTGCCAGCAGCGAGGCGACAGGACCGCAAGAGACCCAGTACTTC

clone size: .
J gene: TRBJ1-1
V gene: TRBV7-2
D gene: .
CDR3 protein: CASSLGADGAEAFF
CDR3 DNA: TGTGCCAGCAGCTTGGGGGCCGATGGTGCTGAAGCTTTCTTT

clone size: .
J gene: TRBJ1-1
V gene: TRBV19
D gene: .
CDR3 protein: CASSSLGRNTEAFF
CDR3 DNA: TGTGCCAGTAGCTCATTGGGGCGTAACACTGAAGCTTTCTTT

clone size: .
J gene: TRBJ2-1
V gene: TRBV7-9
D gene: TRBD1
CDR3 protein: CASSPDRRQGIGNEQFF
CDR3 DNA: TGTGCCAGCAGCCCCGATCGAAGACAGGGGATTGGTAATGAGCAGTTCTTC

clone size: .
J gene: TRBJ1-2
V gene: TRBV2
D gene: .
CDR3 protein: CASRGQGFPNYGYTF
CDR3 DNA: TGTGCCAGCAGGGGTCAGGGATTCCCAAACTATGGCTACACCTTC

clone size: .
J gene: TRBJ2-3
V gene: TRBV5-6
D gene: TRBD1
CDR3 protein: CASSRDRGGSTDTQYF
CDR3 DNA: TGTGCCAGCAGCCGGGACAGGGGCGGTAGCACAGATACGCAGTATTTT

clone size: once
J gene: TRBJ1-4
V gene: TRBV7-2
D gene: TRBD1
CDR3 protein: CASSFAGTGNEKLFF
CDR3 DNA: TGTGCCAGCAGCTTCGCCGGGACAGGGAACGAAAAACTGTTTTTT

clone size: .
J gene: TRBJ1-4
V gene: TRBV9
D gene: .
CDR3 protein: CASSVGAGRGEKLFF
CDR3 DNA: TGTGCCAGCAGCGTAGGGGCTGGCAGGGGCGAAAAACTGTTTTTT

clone size: .
J gene: TRBJ1-1
V gene: TRBV28
D gene: .
CDR3 protein: CASNVRAGMIEAFF
CDR3 DNA: TGTGCCAGCAATGTTCGTGCAGGGATGATCGAAGCTTTCTTT

clone size: few
J gene: TRBJ2-5
V gene: TRBV5-1
D gene: TRBD1
CDR3 protein: CASSRRDSQETQYF
CDR3 DNA: TGCGCCAGCAGCCGAAGGGACAGTCAAGAGACCCAGTACTTC

clone size: .
J gene: TRBJ2-2
V gene: TRBV5-6
D gene: .
CDR3 protein: CASSLGYGRGTPGELFF
CDR3 DNA: TGTGCCAGCAGCTTGGGTTACGGCAGGGGTACCCCCGGGGAGCTGTTTTTT

clone size: .
J gene: TRBJ2-3
V gene: TRBV7-9
D gene: TRBD1
CDR3 protein: CASSWSGQGGDTQYF
CDR3 DNA: TGTGCCAGCAGCTGGTCGGGACAGGGGGGAGATACGCAGTATTTT

clone size: few
J gene: TRBJ2-1
V gene: TRBV2
D gene: TRBD2
CDR3 protein: CASRRLAGIENEQFF
CDR3 DNA: TGTGCCAGCAGGAGACTAGCGGGTATTGAGAATGAGCAGTTCTTC

clone size: .
J gene: TRBJ1-2
V gene: TRBV9
D gene: .
CDR3 protein: CASSVERNLVTGPLEGYTF
CDR3 DNA: TGTGCCAGCAGCGTAGAACGAAACCTGGTGACAGGCCCTCTCGAGGGCTACACCTTC

clone size: .
J gene: TRBJ1-2
V gene: TRBV7-9
D gene: TRBD1
CDR3 protein: CASSQGGDRGYYGYTF
CDR3 DNA: TGTGCCAGCAGCCAGGGCGGGGACAGGGGGTACTATGGCTACACCTTC

clone size: .
J gene: TRBJ1-2
V gene: TRBV5-1
D gene: .
CDR3 protein: CASSSDGGTPSGYTF
CDR3 DNA: TGCGCCAGCAGCTCGGATGGAGGGACCCCCTCTGGCTACACCTTC

clone size: .
J gene: TRBJ1-6
V gene: TRBV7-6
D gene: .
CDR3 protein: CASSFGQYLASPLHF
CDR3 DNA: TGTGCCAGCAGCTTCGGACAGTATCTAGCATCACCCCTCCACTTT

clone size: once
J gene: TRBJ2-2
V gene: TRBV28
D gene: .
CDR3 protein: CASGLEGARELFF
CDR3 DNA: TGTGCCAGCGGTCTAGAAGGGGCCCGGGAGCTGTTTTTT

clone size: .
J gene: TRBJ2-2
V gene: TRBV24-1
D gene: TRBD2
CDR3 protein: CATLGTSARGTGELFF
CDR3 DNA: TGTGCCACCCTCGGGACTAGCGCTAGGGGCACCGGGGAGCTGTTTTTT

clone size: .
J gene: TRBJ2-7
V gene: TRBV27
D gene: .
CDR3 protein: CASSLSRDYEQYF
CDR3 DNA: TGTGCCAGCAGTTTATCGAGGGACTACGAGCAGTACTTC

clone size: .
J gene: TRBJ1-4
V gene: TRBV4-1
D gene: .
CDR3 protein: CASSQASENSLFF
CDR3 DNA: TGCGCCAGCAGCCAAGCGTCGGAGAATTCTCTGTTTTTT

clone size: .
J gene: TRBJ1-5
V gene: TRBV28
D gene: TRBD1
CDR3 protein: CASSPLGTGESQPQHF
CDR3 DNA: TGTGCCAGCAGCCCACTCGGGACAGGGGAAAGTCAGCCCCAGCATTTT

clone size: few
J gene: TRBJ1-4
V gene: TRBV6-5
D gene: .
CDR3 protein: CASSSGTLKGEKLFF
CDR3 DNA: TGTGCCAGCAGCTCCGGGACATTAAAAGGGGAAAAACTGTTTTTT

clone size: few
J gene: TRBJ1-1
V gene: TRBV10-3
D gene: TRBD1
CDR3 protein: CAISDLGGAAEAFF
CDR3 DNA: TGTGCCATCAGTGACTTAGGGGGCGCGGCTGAAGCTTTCTTT